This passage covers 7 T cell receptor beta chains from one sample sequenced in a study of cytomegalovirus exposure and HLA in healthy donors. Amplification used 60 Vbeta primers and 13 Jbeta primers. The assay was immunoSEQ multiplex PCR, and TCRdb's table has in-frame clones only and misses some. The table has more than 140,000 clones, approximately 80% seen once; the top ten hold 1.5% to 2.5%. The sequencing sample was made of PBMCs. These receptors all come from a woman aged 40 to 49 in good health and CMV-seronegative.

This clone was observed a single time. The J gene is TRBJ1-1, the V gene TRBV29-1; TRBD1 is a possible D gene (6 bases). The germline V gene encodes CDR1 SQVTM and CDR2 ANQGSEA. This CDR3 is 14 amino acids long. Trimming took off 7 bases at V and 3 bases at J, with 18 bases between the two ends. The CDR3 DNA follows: TGCAGCGGAAAGGGGGGCGGGGGATACACTGAAGCTTTCTTT. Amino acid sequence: CSGKGGGGYTEAFF.

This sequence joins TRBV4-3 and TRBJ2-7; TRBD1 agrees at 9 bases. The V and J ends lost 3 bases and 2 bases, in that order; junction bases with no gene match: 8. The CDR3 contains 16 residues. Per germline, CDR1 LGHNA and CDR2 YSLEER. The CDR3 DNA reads TGCGCCAGCAGCCATTCCCCGGGACAGGGAGCCTACGAGCAGTACTTC. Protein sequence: CASSHSPGQGAYEQYF.

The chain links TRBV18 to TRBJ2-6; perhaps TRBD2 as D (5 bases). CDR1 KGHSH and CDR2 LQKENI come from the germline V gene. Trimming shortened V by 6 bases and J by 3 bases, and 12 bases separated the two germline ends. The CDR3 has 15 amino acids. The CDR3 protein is CASSLYGVGANVLTF. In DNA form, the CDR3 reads TGTGCCAGCTCCCTTTACGGGGTTGGGGCCAACGTCCTGACTTTC.

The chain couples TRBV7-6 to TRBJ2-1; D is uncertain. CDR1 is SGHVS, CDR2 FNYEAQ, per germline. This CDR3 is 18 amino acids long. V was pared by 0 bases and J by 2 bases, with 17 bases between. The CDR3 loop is CASSLAAGYPTTYNEQFF. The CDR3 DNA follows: TGTGCCAGCAGCTTAGCAGCAGGCTACCCCACCACCTACAATGAGCAGTTCTTC.

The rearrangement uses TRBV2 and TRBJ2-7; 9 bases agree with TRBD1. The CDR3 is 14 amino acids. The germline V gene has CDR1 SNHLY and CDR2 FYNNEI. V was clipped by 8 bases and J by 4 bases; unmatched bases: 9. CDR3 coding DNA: TGTGCCAGCGGGGGGACAGGGCGAGTGTACGAGCAGTACTTC. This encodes CASGGTGRVYEQYF.

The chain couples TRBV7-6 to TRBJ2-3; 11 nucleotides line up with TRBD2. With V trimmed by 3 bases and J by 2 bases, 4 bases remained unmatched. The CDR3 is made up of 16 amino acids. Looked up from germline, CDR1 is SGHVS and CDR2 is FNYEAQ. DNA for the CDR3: TGTGCCAGCAGCTTTACTAGCGGGGGATACACAGATACGCAGTATTTT. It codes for CASSFTSGGYTDTQYF.

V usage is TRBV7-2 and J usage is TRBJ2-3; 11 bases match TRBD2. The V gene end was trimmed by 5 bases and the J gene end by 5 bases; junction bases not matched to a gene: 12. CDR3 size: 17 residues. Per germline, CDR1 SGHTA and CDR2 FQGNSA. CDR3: CASSPWGLAGGVDTQYF. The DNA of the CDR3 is TGTGCCAGCAGCCCCTGGGGGCTAGCGGGAGGAGTAGATACGCAGTATTTT.